This TCR beta chain was sequenced during a study of shared clonotypes between healthy human individuals (dated by TCRdb to about 2020). The study in broad terms: The cohort included three men and a couple of women between 18 and 49 years of age. To increase sequencing depth and limit assay-specific biases, TCR repertoire library preparation and sequencing were carried out by different laboratories using diverse techniques. Each donor's leukapheresis produced roughly between roughly 0.85 and 10 billion PBMCs. The study deeply sequenced blood TCR repertoires of about five healthy adults to estimate repertoire size and the extent of clonotype sharing between individuals.

Using the deep immunoSEQ assay, TCR CDR3 regions were amplified from genomic DNA by multiplex PCR. Extracted genomic DNA from each cell subset was spread evenly across all wells of several immunoSEQ 96-well plates, with each plate serving as a replicate. Each replicate PCR for unsorted PBMC received 250 to 300 ng genomic DNA, equal to about 30,000 T cell genomes. Unsorted PBMC genomic DNA was sequenced across ten immunoSEQ deep assay plates. Purified libraries were quantified with a Qubit 3.0 fluorometer, sized on a Bioanalyzer 2100, and re-quantified with the KAPA Library Quantification kit. Every immunoSEQ 96-well plate was sequenced on a dedicated single-read 150-cycle Illumina NextSeq 550 flow cell. The published analysis was carried out like this. Because the immunoSEQ output held only junctional sequences and lacked quality scores, the filtering could not match the filtering applied to full-length reads. To assign V/J genes and CDR3, sequences were annotated against IMGT germline references using PyIR, a Python wrapper for IgBLAST v1.9. Reads were filtered out if the reads had weak V/J assignments (E-value above 1e-6), no CDR3, stop codons, out-of-frame junctions, or ambiguous translated residues. A V3J clonotype was defined by an identical inferred V gene, J gene, and CDR3 amino acid sequence. Percentage overlap between repertoires was computed as shared unique clonotypes divided by the size of the smaller repertoire. RTK rarefaction, the Chao1 estimator, and Recon v2.1 estimates of unobserved clonotypes were used to assess repertoire richness. This is the immuneACCESS table as TCRdb keeps it, with only in-frame sequences that have V and J called. A part of the clones is gone; compared with another copy, unresolved V genes explain less than half, and the rest is unexplained. The V and J calls and clone size come from that table; D and trimming were worked out from the DNA. For this sample there are about 480,000 clones; around 74% appear just once. The top ten clonotypes cover 13% of the sample.

Healthy HIV-negative adults with no recently reported acute infections or vaccinations were included as donors. Only Caucasian adults living in Nashville, Tennessee, USA were represented among the donors. In the unsorted samples, some 100 million PBMCs were counted, and genomic DNA was extracted using the QIAamp DNA Blood Mini kit. After blood collection by leukapheresis, PBMCs were isolated using Ficoll-Histopaque density gradient centrifugation and then cryopreserved in the vapor phase of liquid nitrogen. CDR1 and CDR2, per the germline V gene, are MDHEN and SYDVKM. There are 16 amino acids in the CDR3, from cysteine to phenylalanine inclusive. Kept here is only the CDR3 DNA, which spans 48 bases and is read in frame from base 1. V and J lose 6 bases and 0 bases, and a span of 15 bases separates them. Worth noting for this clone: The antigen it binds to is not known. Base qualities were left out, and no much larger clone turns up one base away.

Broad study findings and their caveats: Pairwise subsampling indicated that sequencing depth was expected to affect the degree of clonotype sharing among donors. The small number of donors limited the genetic and exposure-history diversity represented. Sampling was restricted to blood, and TCR repertoires in tissues likely differ from the TCR repertoires found in blood.

The sequenced sample was PBMCs. The TCR originated in a woman aged 40 to 49 in good health. Some clones in this sample may be carry-over from other donors' samples. The V gene is TRBV28 and the J gene is TRBJ1-5; a tentative D call is TRBD1 (6 bases match). CDR3 region: CASRATNRVSNQPQHF. The nucleotides read TGTGCCAGCAGAGCAACCAACAGGGTTAGCAATCAGCCCCAGCATTTT.